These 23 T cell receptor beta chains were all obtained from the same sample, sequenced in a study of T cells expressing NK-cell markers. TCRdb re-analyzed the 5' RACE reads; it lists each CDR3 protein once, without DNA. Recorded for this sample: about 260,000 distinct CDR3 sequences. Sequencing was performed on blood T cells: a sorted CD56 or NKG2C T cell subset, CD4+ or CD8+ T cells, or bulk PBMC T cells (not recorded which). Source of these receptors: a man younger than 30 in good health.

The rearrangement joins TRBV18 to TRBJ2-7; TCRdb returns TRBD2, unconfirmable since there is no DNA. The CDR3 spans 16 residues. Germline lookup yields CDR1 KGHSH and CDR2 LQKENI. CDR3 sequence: CASSSSLGGRGNEQYF.

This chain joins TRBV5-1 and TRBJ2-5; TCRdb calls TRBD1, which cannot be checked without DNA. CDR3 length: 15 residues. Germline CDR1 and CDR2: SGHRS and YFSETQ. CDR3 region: CASSLERGFGETQYF.

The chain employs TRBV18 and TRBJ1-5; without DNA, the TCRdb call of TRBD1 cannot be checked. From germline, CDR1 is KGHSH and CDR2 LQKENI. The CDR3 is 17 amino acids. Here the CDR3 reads CASSRPPTGTGNQPQHF.

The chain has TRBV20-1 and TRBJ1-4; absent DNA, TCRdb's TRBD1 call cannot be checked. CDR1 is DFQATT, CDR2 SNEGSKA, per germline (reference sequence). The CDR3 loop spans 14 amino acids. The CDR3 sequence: CSASVGQGIGKLFF.

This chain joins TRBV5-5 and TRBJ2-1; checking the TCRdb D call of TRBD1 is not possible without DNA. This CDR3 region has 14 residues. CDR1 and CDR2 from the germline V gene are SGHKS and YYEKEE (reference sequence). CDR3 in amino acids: CASSWPLGVAEQFF. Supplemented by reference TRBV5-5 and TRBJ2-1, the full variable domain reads DAGVTQSPTHLIKTRGQQVTLRCSPISGHKSVSWYQQVLGQGPQFIFQYYEKEERGRGNFPDRFSARQFPNYSSELNVNALLLGDSALYLCASSWPLGVAEQFFGPGTRLTVL.

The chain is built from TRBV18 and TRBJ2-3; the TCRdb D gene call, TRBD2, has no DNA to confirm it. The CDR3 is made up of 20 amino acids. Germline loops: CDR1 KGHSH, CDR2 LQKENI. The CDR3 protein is CASSPPTGTSGRATRDTQYF.

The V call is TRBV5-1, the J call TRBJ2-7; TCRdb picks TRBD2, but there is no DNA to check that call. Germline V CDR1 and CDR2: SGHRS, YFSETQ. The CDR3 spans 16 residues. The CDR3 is CASSLGAGGRSYEQYF. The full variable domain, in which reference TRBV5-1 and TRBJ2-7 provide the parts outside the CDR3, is KAGVTQTPRYLIKTRGQQVTLSCSPISGHRSVSWYQQTPGQGLQFLFEYFSETQRNKGNFPGRFSGRQFSNSRSEMNVSTLELGDSALYLCASSLGAGGRSYEQYFGPGTRLTVT.

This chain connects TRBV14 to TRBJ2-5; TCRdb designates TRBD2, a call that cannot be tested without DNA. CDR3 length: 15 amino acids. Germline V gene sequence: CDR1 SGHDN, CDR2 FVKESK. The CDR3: CASSPGDYPQETQYF.

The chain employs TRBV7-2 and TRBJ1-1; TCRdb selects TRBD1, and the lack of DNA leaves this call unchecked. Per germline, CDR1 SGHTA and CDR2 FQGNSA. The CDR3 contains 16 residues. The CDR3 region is CASSLRGTVGNTEAFF.

This CDR3 is CASSARHKETQYF. The chain is built from TRBV9 and TRBJ2-5. The CDR3 extends over 13 amino acids. Germline-derived CDR1 and CDR2 are SGDLS and YYNGEE.

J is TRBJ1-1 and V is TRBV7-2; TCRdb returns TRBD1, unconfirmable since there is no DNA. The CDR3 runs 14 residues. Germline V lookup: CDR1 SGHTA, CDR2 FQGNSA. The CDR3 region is CASTSGVRRTEAFF.

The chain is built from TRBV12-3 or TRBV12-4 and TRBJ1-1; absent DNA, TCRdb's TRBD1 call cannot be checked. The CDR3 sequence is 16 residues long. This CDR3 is CASSFQGSKMNTEAFF.

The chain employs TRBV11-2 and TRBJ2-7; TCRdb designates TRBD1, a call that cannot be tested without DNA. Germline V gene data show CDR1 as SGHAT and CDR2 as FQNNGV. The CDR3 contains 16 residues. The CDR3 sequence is CASSYSPGQRGYEQYF.

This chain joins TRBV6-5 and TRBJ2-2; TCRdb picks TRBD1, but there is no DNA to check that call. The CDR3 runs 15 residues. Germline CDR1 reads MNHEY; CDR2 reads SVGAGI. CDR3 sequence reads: CASSYLQGNTGELFF.

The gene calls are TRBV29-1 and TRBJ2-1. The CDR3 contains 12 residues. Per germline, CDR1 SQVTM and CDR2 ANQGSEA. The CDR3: CSVLRGMNEQFF.

CDR3 in amino acids: CASARGSSYNSPLHF. The V call is TRBV12-5, the J call TRBJ1-6. The CDR3 consists of 15 residues. The germline gives CDR1 LGHNT, CDR2 FRNRAP.

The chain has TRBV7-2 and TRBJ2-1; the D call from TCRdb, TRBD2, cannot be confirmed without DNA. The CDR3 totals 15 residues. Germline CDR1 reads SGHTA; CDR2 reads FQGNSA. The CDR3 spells CASSFGGSRGREQFF. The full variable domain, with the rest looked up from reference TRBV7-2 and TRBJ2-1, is GAGVSQSPSNKVTEKGKDVELRCDPISGHTALYWYRQSLGQGLEFLIYFQGNSAPDKSGLPSDRFSAERTGGSVSTLTIQRTQQEDSAVYLCASSFGGSRGREQFFGPGTRLTVL.

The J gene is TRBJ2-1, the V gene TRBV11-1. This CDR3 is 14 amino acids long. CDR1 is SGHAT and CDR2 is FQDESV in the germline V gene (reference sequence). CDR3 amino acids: CASSLERAHDEQFF.

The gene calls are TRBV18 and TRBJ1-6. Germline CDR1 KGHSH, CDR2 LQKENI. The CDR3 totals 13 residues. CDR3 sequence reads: CASSEKYDSPLHF.

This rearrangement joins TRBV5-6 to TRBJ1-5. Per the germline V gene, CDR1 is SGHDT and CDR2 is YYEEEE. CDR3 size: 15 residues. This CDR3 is CASSSETSRHQPQHF. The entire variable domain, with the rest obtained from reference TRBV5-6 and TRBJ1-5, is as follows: DAGVTQSPTHLIKTRGQQVTLRCSPKSGHDTVSWYQQALGQGPQFIFQYYEEEERQRGNFPDRFSGHQFPNYSSELNVNALLLGDSALYLCASSSETSRHQPQHFGDGTRLSIL.

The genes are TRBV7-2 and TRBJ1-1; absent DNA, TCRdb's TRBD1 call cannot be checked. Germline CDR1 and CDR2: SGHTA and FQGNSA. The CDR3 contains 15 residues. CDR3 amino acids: CASSLEGGKNTEAFF.

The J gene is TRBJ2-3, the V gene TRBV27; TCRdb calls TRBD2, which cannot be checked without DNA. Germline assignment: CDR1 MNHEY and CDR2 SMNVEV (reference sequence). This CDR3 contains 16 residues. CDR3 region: CASSILAGRSTDTQYF.

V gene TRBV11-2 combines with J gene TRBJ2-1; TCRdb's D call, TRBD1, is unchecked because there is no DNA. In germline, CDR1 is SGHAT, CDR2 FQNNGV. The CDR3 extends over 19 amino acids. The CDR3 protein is CASSPSHLLRRPPGDEQFF.